One TCR beta chain is described in this entry. What it recognizes is unknown. This entry comes from a study of T cells in localized non-small cell lung cancer. Findings and caveats of the study: The study detected a median roughly 56 of the top 100 tumor clones in adjacent lung.

V was shortened by 2 bases and J by 4 bases, with 11 bases between the two germline ends. CDR1 and CDR2 from the germline V gene are SQVTM and ANQGSEA. The CDR3 consists of 13 residues. TCRdb's table, derived via immunoSEQ multiplex PCR, lists solely in-frame clones and lacks some. The table includes about 40,000 clones, 80% to 85% detected once. V usage is TRBV29-1 and J usage is TRBJ1-2; tentative D call: TRBD1 (5 bases). This TCR derives from a male donor aged 60 or older with stage II lung adenocarcinoma. This material consisted of peripheral blood mononuclear cells, taken before any cancer treatment. CDR3 region: CSVEPTGFYGYTF. The DNA for the CDR3 is TGCAGCGTTGAACCCACAGGATTCTATGGCTACACCTTC.